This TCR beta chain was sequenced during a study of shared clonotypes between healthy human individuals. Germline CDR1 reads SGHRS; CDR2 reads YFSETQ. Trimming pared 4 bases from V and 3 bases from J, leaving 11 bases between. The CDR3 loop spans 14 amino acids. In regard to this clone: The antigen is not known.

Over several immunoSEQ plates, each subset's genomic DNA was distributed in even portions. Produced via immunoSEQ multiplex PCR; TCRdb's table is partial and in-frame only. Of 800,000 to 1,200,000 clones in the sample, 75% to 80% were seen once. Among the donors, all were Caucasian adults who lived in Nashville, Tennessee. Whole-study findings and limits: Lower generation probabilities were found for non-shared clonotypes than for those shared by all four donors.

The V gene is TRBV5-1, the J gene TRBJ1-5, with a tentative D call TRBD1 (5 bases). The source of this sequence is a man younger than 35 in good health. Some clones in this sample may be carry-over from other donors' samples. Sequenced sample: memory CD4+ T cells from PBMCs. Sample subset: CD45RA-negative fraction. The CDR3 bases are TGCGCCAGCAGCCCCGACAGCTACAATCAGCCCCAGCATTTT. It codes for CASSPDSYNQPQHF.